This is a list of T cell receptor beta chains from one sample in a study of radiotherapy plus CTLA-4 blockade in lung cancer. Sequencing was performed with immunoSEQ multiplex PCR; in TCRdb, only in-frame clones are kept and a portion is missing. This sample has approximately 72,000 clones, with around 80% found just once. The sequencing here drew on peripheral blood, taken from a patient treated with radiotherapy plus ipilimumab. The receptors here all came from a human donor with non-small cell lung cancer who had a complete response to radiotherapy plus ipilimumab. CDR3s leave out the opening cysteine and the closing phenylalanine or tryptophan. A D gene is named only where the DNA matches it firmly. Size tells how often a clone was seen (once, few, many) or the class of an expanded clone, and some rows leave it out.

v_gene	d_gene	abundance	j_gene	CDR3aa
TRBV27	NA	NA	TRBJ1-1	ASSLRTATEAF
TRBV29-1	NA	NA	TRBJ1-2	SARGSLYGYT
TRBV5-1	NA	once	TRBJ1-2	ASSADTYGYT
TRBV27	TRBD2	NA	TRBJ2-3	ASNSGLAGTDTQY
TRBV5-4	NA	NA	TRBJ2-7	ASSQQRNYEQY
TRBV5-1	NA	once	TRBJ2-1	ASSGASYNEQF
TRBV4-3	NA	NA	TRBJ1-1	ASSQRRGSPEAF
TRBV6-4	NA	NA	TRBJ2-2	ASSDEYTGELF
TRBV5-1	NA	NA	TRBJ1-3	ASSFDAGNTIY
TRBV30	NA	NA	TRBJ2-2	AWRGLGTNTGELF
TRBV6-5	TRBD1	NA	TRBJ1-2	ASSRQGFYGYT
TRBV19	TRBD2	once	TRBJ2-7	ASSSSSGGAYEQY
TRBV10-2	NA	NA	TRBJ2-7	ASSEGAGSTEQY
TRBV11-3	NA	NA	TRBJ2-1	ASSLQGPATYNEQF
TRBV4-3	NA	NA	TRBJ2-1	ASSQEAAAGDNEQF
TRBV7-9	NA	NA	TRBJ1-2	ASSSYGTQKIYGYT
TRBV6-6	TRBD2	NA	NA	ASRGTSGGRGEQY
TRBV18	NA	once	TRBJ2-1	ASSGSPYNEQF
TRBV7-2	NA	NA	TRBJ1-4	ASSWGGGNEKLF
TRBV10-1	TRBD2	NA	TRBJ2-3	ASSDHSGSRADTQY
TRBV12-5	NA	NA	TRBJ2-3	ASGLVRGVADTQY
TRBV9	NA	NA	TRBJ2-1	ASTPNERLINEQF
TRBV28	TRBD1	NA	TRBJ1-2	ASSSGTVLNYGYT
TRBV18	TRBD2	NA	TRBJ2-1	ASSPPGLAGEGEQF